A selection of T cell receptor beta chains follows, all from one sample in a study of blood T cell repertoires in COVID-19. Some clones are missing from TCRdb's copy, which holds only in-frame ones; the method was immunoSEQ multiplex PCR. The sample has over 200,000 clones; about 90% are singletons. Sequenced: peripheral blood. These receptors were collected from a man between 18 and 35 years old with active or convalescent COVID-19. Both conserved end residues are part of each CDR3. Fields, in order: V gene, J gene, clone size, D gene, CDR3 DNA, CDR3 protein. A D gene is named only where the DNA matches it firmly. The size of a clone is reported for some rows only, either as once, few or many, or as a class for expanded clones.

>TRBV30|TRBJ2-4|NA|NA
TGTGCCTGGAACCGCGGGACCCTCGAAAACATTCAGTACTTC
CAWNRGTLENIQYF
>TRBV9|TRBJ2-5|NA|NA
TGTGCCAGCAGCGTATCGCCGGTCCAAGAGACCCAGTACTTC
CASSVSPVQETQYF
>TRBV30|TRBJ1-5|NA|NA
TGTGCCTGGAGTGCAGGGATTAGCAATCAGCCCCAGCATTTT
CAWSAGISNQPQHF
>TRBV27|TRBJ2-2|NA|NA
TGTGCCAGCAGGGACCGGGGATACCCACTCAACACCGGGGAGCTGTTTTTT
CASRDRGYPLNTGELFF
>TRBV5-6|TRBJ1-5|few|NA
TGTGCCAGCAGCTTGCCAGGGGATCAGCCCCAGCATTTT
CASSLPGDQPQHF
>TRBV27|TRBJ1-2|NA|NA
TGTGCCAGCAGTTTTTCGGTTGGGGCCACCCCTCCTCGAGGCTACACCTTC
CASSFSVGATPPRGYTF
>TRBV6-5|TRBJ1-1|once|NA
TGTGCCAGCAGTTACTCGCGAGGGCGGGCTTTCTTT
CASSYSRGRAFF
>TRBV6-5|TRBJ1-1|NA|NA
TGTGCCAGCAGTTACGTGCGGGGCACTGAAGCTTTCTTT
CASSYVRGTEAFF
>TRBV10-3|TRBJ2-4|NA|NA
TGTGCCATCAGTGAAGACGGGGGAAACATTCAGTACTTC
CAISEDGGNIQYF
>TRBV7-9|TRBJ1-4|NA|NA
TGTGCCAGCAGCTTATTTTCAGGGCCTCAGGGGGAAAAACTGTTTTTT
CASSLFSGPQGEKLFF
>TRBV28|TRBJ1-2|NA|NA
TGTGCCAGCACGCAGGAAGAGGGCTATGGCTACACCTTC
CASTQEEGYGYTF
>TRBV9|TRBJ1-3|NA|NA
TGTGCCAGCAGCGTAGGACCGAGGGAGAACACCATATATTTT
CASSVGPRENTIYF
>TRBV5-1|TRBJ1-1|NA|TRBD1
TGCGCCAGCAGCTCGGACAGGGGGGTCGGGAACACTGAAGCTTTCTTT
CASSSDRGVGNTEAFF
>TRBV15|TRBJ1-4|NA|TRBD1
TGTGCCACCAGCAGAGCGGGACAGGGTGGCGAAAAACTGTTTTTT
CATSRAGQGGEKLFF
>TRBV4-3|TRBJ2-7|NA|NA
TGCGCCAGCAGCCAAGACAGGGGTACCTCCTACGAGCAGTACTTC
CASSQDRGTSYEQYF
>TRBV30|TRBJ1-5|NA|TRBD1
TGTGCCTGGAGCCAGGGACAGGGCAACAATCAGCCCCAGCATTTT
CAWSQGQGNNQPQHF
>TRBV4-3|TRBJ2-1|NA|NA
TGCGCCAGCAGCCAAGAGACAGCCGGCACTGGACGTGAGCAGTTCTTC
CASSQETAGTGREQFF
>TRBV9|TRBJ2-2|NA|NA
TGTGCCAGCAGCGTAGTTGGGGGGGCTGCGGAGGCCGGGGAGCTGTTTTTT
CASSVVGGAAEAGELFF
>TRBV9|TRBJ2-1|NA|TRBD2
TGTGCCAGCAGCCCCAGCAGCGTAGCCTTCGGGCTACGCGGCGGGAGGCCTGACAATGAGCAGTTCTTC
CASSPSSVAFGLRGGRPDNEQFF
>TRBV30|TRBJ2-7|NA|NA
TGTGCCTGGAGTGTACTAGCTAGCGACGAGCAGTACTTC
CAWSVLASDEQYF
>TRBV24-1|TRBJ2-1|NA|TRBD1
TGTGCCACCAGTGATGGGGACAGGGGGCGAGCAACTGAGCAGTTCTTC
CATSDGDRGRATEQFF
>TRBV7-9|TRBJ2-2|NA|TRBD2
TGTGCCAGCAGCCAACGGGGCGGGAGCTGGAACACCGGGGAGCTGTTTTTT
CASSQRGGSWNTGELFF
>TRBV7-9|TRBJ1-4|NA|TRBD1
TGTGCCAGCAGCTTAAACTCAGGGGGGGAAAAACTGTTTTTT
CASSLNSGGEKLFF
>TRBV2|TRBJ1-1|NA|TRBD1
TGTGCCAGCAGTAAAGGACAGGGGGACACTGAAGCTTTCTTT
CASSKGQGDTEAFF
>TRBV11-1|TRBJ2-3|NA|NA
TGTGCCAGCAGCCCTAGAAGAGCAGGGCCTGAGTATTTT
CASSPRRAGPEYF
>TRBV3-1/TRBV3-2|TRBJ1-2|NA|NA
TGTGCCAGCAGCCAAATGCAGGGCCGTGGCTACACCTTC
CASSQMQGRGYTF
>TRBV2|TRBJ2-3|NA|TRBD1
TGTGCCAGCAGGGTGGGACAGGGGAGCCCAGATACGCAGTATTTT
CASRVGQGSPDTQYF
>TRBV7-2|TRBJ1-2|few|TRBD1
TGTGCCAGCAGCTTAGACTTTAGCGGGACAGGGGTCAGCGGTGGCTACACCTTC
CASSLDFSGTGVSGGYTF
>TRBV28|TRBJ2-1|NA|TRBD2
TGTGCCAGCGGCTTTATGCTAGCGGGAGCGGCCGATGAGCAGTTCTTC
CASGFMLAGAADEQFF
>TRBV5-1|TRBJ2-3|once|NA
TGCGCCAGCAGCTTGCAGTCAGATACGCAGTATTTT
CASSLQSDTQYF
>TRBV5-6|TRBJ2-7|NA|TRBD1
TGTGCCAGCAGCCCGGGGACAGGGCGACCCTACGAGCAGTACTTC
CASSPGTGRPYEQYF
>TRBV7-8|TRBJ1-5|NA|TRBD1
TGTGCCAGCAGCTTAGAGGGACAGTTGAGCAATCAGCCCCAGCATTTT
CASSLEGQLSNQPQHF
>TRBV5-1|TRBJ2-1|NA|NA
TGCGCCAGTACGACTTCCGGGAATGAGCAGTTCTTC
CASTTSGNEQFF
>TRBV11-2|TRBJ1-1|NA|TRBD1
TGTGCCAGCAGCTTAGTCGCCCCAGGGGGAGACACTGAAGCTTTCTTT
CASSLVAPGGDTEAFF
>TRBV12-5|TRBJ2-7|NA|NA
TGTGCTAGTGCCACGGGGGACAGCTCCTACGAGCAGTACTTC
CASATGDSSYEQYF
>TRBV27|TRBJ1-2|NA|TRBD1
TGTGCCAGCAGTCCCATGGACAGGGGGCGACACTATGGCTACACCTTC
CASSPMDRGRHYGYTF
>TRBV30|TRBJ2-7|NA|TRBD1
TGTGCCTGGAAAAGCCCGACAGGGGGCGGTTTTTCCTACGAGCAGTACTTC
CAWKSPTGGGFSYEQYF
>TRBV5-1|TRBJ2-5|NA|NA
TGCGCCAGCAGCTCCACCTCAGGGGGAGGCGAGACCCAGTACTTC
CASSSTSGGGETQYF
>TRBV28|TRBJ1-5|NA|NA
TGTGCCAGCATATACCCCGACAGAAACAATCAGCCCCAGCATTTT
CASIYPDRNNQPQHF
>TRBV19|TRBJ2-4|NA|TRBD1
TGTGCCAGTAGATCAGGGGGAAACATTCAGTACTTC
CASRSGGNIQYF
>TRBV5-4|TRBJ1-4|NA|TRBD1
TGTGCCAGCAGCTCGGGACAGGGGGCGCCGGGTCAAAAACTGTTTTTT
CASSSGQGAPGQKLFF
>TRBV23-1|TRBJ2-3|NA|NA
TGCGCCAGCAGTCCGAAGGAGGATACGCAGTATTTT
CASSPKEDTQYF
>TRBV2|TRBJ2-1|NA|NA
TGTGCCAGCAGGAGGGTAGACAATGAGCAGTTCTTC
CASRRVDNEQFF
>TRBV5-4|TRBJ2-3|NA|TRBD2
TGTGCCGGGGGACTAGCAATTGGGTCAGATACGCAGTATTTT
CAGGLAIGSDTQYF
>TRBV30|TRBJ1-6|NA|NA
TGTGCCTGGAGCCCTATCAACGGGGGGAGGAATTCACCCCTCCACTTT
CAWSPINGGRNSPLHF
>TRBV3-1/TRBV3-2|TRBJ2-1|NA|TRBD2
TGTGCCAGCAGCCAAGGCCTCCTAGCGGGAGGGCCAGGTGAGCAGTTCTTC
CASSQGLLAGGPGEQFF
>TRBV4-1|TRBJ2-1|once|NA
TGCGCCAGCAGCCAAGAAGGAGTTGCGTACAATGAGCAGTTCTTC
CASSQEGVAYNEQFF
>TRBV30|TRBJ1-5|NA|NA
TGTGCCTGGAGTGTATGGCTGGCCTCAGGCGGGAATCAGCCCCAGCATTTT
CAWSVWLASGGNQPQHF
>TRBV6-6|TRBJ1-5|NA|NA
TGTGCCAGCACCCCAGGAGGCAGAAATCAGCCCCAGCATTTT
CASTPGGRNQPQHF
>TRBV28|TRBJ1-5|NA|NA
TGTGCCAGCAGTATAGGGGCACAGCCCCAGCATTTT
CASSIGAQPQHF
>TRBV11-2|TRBJ2-7|NA|NA
TGTGCCAGCAGCTTAGACCAGTACTACGAGCAGTACTTC
CASSLDQYYEQYF
>TRBV29-1|TRBJ1-2|NA|NA
TGCAGCGCAACTATAGCCGACTATGGCTACACCTTC
CSATIADYGYTF
>TRBV24-1|TRBJ1-2|NA|NA
TGTGCCACCAGTGATGGCGGACAGAGCTATGGCTACACCTTC
CATSDGGQSYGYTF
>TRBV19|TRBJ1-6|NA|TRBD1
TGTGCCAGTAGTCAACAGGGGGGAATGAATTCACCCCTCCACTTT
CASSQQGGMNSPLHF
>TRBV7-3|TRBJ2-2|NA|NA
TGTGCCAGCAGCAGACAGAGGAACACCGGGGAGCTGTTTTTT
CASSRQRNTGELFF
>TRBV4-1|TRBJ1-5|NA|NA
TGCGCCAGCAGCCAAGATTCGGGCAATCAGCCCCAGCATTTT
CASSQDSGNQPQHF
>TRBV5-4|TRBJ2-3|NA|NA
TGTGCCAGCAGCTTGTTGGGTGCGGGCACAGATACGCAGTATTTT
CASSLLGAGTDTQYF
>TRBV24-1|TRBJ2-1|NA|TRBD1
TGTGCCACCAGTGGGGGACAGACCTCCTACAATGAGCAGTTCTTC
CATSGGQTSYNEQFF
>TRBV30|TRBJ1-1|NA|NA
TGTGCCTGGAAAGGGGGGGCCACTGAAGCTTTCTTT
CAWKGGATEAFF
>TRBV10-3|TRBJ2-7|NA|NA
TGTGCCATCAGTGTCCTAAGGGGGAACGAGCAGTACTTC
CAISVLRGNEQYF